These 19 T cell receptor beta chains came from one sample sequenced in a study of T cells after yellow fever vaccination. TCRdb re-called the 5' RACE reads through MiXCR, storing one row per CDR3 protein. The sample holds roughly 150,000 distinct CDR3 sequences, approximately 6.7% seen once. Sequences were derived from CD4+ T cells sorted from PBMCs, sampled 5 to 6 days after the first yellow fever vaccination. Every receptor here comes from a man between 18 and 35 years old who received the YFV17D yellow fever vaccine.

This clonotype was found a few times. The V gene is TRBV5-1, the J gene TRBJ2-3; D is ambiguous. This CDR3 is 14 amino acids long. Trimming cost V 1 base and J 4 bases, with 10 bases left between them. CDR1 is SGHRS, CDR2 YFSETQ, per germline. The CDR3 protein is CASSLSLGADTQYF. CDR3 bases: TGCGCCAGCAGCTTGTCCCTAGGCGCAGATACGCAGTATTTT. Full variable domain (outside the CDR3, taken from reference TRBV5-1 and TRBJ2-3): KAGVTQTPRYLIKTRGQQVTLSCSPISGHRSVSWYQQTPGQGLQFLFEYFSETQRNKGNFPGRFSGRQFSNSRSEMNVSTLELGDSALYLCASSLSLGADTQYFGPGTRLTVL.

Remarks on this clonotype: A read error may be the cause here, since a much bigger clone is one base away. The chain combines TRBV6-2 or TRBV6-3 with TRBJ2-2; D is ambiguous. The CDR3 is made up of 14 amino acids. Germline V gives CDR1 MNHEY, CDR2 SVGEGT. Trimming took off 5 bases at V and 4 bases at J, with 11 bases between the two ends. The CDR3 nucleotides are TGTGCCAGCAGTCACCGGCCACTCACCGGGGAGCTGTTTTTT. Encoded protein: CASSHRPLTGELFF.

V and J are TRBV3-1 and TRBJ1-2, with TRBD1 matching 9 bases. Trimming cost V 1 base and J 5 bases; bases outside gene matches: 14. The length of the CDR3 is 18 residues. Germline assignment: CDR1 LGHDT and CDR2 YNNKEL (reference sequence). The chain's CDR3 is CASSQVWTGDGRRYGYTF. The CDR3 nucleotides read TGTGCCAGCAGCCAAGTATGGACAGGGGATGGTAGGCGGTATGGCTACACCTTC.

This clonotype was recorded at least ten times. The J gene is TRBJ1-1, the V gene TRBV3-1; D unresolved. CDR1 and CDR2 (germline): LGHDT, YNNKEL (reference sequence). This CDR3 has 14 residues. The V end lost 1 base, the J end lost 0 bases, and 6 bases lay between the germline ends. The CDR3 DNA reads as TGTGCCAGCAGCCAAGCTTCTATGAACACTGAAGCTTTCTTT. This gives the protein CASSQASMNTEAFF. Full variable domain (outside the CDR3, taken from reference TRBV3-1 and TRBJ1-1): DTAVSQTPKYLVTQMGNDKSIKCEQNLGHDTMYWYKQDSKKFLKIMFSYNNKELIINETVPNRFSPKSPDKAHLNLHINSLELGDSAVYFCASSQASMNTEAFFGQGTRLTVV.

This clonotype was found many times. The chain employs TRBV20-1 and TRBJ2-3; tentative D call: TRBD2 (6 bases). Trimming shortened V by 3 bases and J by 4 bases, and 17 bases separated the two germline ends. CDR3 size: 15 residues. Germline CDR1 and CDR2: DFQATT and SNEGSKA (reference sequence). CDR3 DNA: TGCAGTGCTAGGGCGGACTATAGTTTTGCAGATACGCAGTATTTT. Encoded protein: CSARADYSFADTQYF.

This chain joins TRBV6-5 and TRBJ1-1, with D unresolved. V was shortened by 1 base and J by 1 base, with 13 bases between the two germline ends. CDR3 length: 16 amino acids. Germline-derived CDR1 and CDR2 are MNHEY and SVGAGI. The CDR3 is CASSYYRGSANTEAFF. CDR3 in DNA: TGTGCCAGCAGTTACTATCGGGGATCGGCGAACACTGAAGCTTTCTTT.

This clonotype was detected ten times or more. CDR3 nucleotide sequence: TGTGCCAGCAGCTTTAGCGGGGGAGAGACCCAGTACTTC. Protein sequence: CASSFSGGETQYF. This sequence joins TRBV11-3 and TRBJ2-5; TRBD2 aligns across 9 bases. Trimming removed 3 bases from V and 4 bases from J; junction bases left unmatched: 0. This CDR3 contains 13 residues. CDR1 and CDR2 (germline): SGHNT, YENEEA.

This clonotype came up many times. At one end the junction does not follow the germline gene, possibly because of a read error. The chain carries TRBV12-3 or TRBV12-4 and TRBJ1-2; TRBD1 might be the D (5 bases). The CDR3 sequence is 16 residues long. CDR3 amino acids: CASSFSIIWGNFGYTF. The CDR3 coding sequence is TGTGCCAGCAGTTTTTCGATTATCTGGGGGAACTTTGGCTACACCTTC.

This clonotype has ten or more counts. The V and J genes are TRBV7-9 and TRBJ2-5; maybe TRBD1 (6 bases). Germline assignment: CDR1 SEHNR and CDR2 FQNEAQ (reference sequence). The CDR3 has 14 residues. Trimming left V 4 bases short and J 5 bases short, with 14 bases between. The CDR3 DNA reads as TGTGCCAGCAGCTATGGGGGCGTGAGGGAGACCCAGTACTTC. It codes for CASSYGGVRETQYF.

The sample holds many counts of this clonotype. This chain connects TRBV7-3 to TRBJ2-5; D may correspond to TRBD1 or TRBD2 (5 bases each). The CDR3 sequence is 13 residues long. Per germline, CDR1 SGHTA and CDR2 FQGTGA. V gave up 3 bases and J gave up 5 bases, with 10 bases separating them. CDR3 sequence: CASSFGGLETQYF. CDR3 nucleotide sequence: TGTGCCAGCAGCTTTGGGGGTTTGGAGACCCAGTACTTC.

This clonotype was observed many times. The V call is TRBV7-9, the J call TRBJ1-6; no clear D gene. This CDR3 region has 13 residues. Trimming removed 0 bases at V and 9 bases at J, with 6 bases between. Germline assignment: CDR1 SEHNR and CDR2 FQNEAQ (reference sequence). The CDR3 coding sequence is TGTGCCAGCAGCTTAGCTGTAGGTTCACCCCTCCACTTT. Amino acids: CASSLAVGSPLHF.

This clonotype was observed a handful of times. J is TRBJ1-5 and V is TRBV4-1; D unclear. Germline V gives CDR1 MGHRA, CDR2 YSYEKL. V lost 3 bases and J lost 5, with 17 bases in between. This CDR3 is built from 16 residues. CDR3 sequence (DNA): TGCGCCAGCAGCCAGGAAACCGCTACGCCTTATCAGCCCCAGCATTTT. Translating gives CASSQETATPYQPQHF.

The CDR3 sequence: CAIGPGDIYEQYF. In DNA, the CDR3 is TGTGCCATCGGCCCCGGGGACATCTACGAGCAGTACTTC. The chain joins TRBV7-8 to TRBJ2-7, with D possibly TRBD1 on 6 matching bases. Trimming pared 10 bases from V and 3 bases from J, leaving 16 bases between. Germline V gene data show CDR1 as SGHVS and CDR2 as FQNEAQ. This CDR3 region has 13 residues.

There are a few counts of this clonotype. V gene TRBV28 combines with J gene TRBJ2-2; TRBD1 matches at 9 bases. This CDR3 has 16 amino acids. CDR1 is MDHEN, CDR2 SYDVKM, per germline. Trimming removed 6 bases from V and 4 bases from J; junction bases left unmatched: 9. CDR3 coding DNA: TGTGCCAGCAGGGACTCCGGGACAGGGAGCACCGGGGAGCTGTTTTTT. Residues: CASRDSGTGSTGELFF.

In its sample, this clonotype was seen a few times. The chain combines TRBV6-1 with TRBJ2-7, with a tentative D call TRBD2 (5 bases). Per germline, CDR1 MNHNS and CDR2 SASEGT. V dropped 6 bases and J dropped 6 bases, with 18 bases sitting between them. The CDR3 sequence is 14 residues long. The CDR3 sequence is CASSAGGPMREQYF. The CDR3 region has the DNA TGTGCCAGCAGCGCGGGCGGCCCAATGCGCGAGCAGTACTTC.

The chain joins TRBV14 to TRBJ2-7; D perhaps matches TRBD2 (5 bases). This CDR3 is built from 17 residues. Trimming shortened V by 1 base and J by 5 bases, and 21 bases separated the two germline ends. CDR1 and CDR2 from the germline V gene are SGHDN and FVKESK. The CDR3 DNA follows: TGTGCCAGCAGCCAAGCGGGGAGTTCATTACGGCGGCACGAGCAGTACTTC. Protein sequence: CASSQAGSSLRRHEQYF.

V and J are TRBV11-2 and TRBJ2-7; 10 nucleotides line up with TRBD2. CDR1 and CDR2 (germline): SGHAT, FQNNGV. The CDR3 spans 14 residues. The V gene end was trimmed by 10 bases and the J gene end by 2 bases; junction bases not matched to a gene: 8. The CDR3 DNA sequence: TGTGCCAACAGGCGGACTAGCGGCCCCTACGAGCAGTACTTC. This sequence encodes CANRRTSGPYEQYF.

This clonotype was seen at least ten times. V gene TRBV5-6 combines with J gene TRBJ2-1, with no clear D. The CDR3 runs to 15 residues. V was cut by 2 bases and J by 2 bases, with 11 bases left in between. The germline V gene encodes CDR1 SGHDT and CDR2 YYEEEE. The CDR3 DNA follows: TGTGCCAGCAGCTTTCTATACCGTCCCTACAATGAGCAGTTCTTC. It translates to CASSFLYRPYNEQFF. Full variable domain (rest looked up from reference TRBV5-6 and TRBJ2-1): DAGVTQSPTHLIKTRGQQVTLRCSPKSGHDTVSWYQQALGQGPQFIFQYYEEEERQRGNFPDRFSGHQFPNYSSELNVNALLLGDSALYLCASSFLYRPYNEQFFGPGTRLTVL.

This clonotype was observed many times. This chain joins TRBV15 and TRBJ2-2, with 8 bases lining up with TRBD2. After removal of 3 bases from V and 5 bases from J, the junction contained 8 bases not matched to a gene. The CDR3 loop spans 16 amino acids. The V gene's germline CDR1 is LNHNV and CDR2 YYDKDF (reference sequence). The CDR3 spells CATSRRAGGWTGELFF. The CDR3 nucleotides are TGTGCCACCAGCAGGCGGGCGGGGGGTTGGACCGGGGAGCTGTTTTTT. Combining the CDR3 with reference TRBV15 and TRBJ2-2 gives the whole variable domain DAMVIQNPRYQVTQFGKPVTLSCSQTLNHNVMYWYQQKSSQAPKLLFHYYDKDFNNEADTPDNFQSRRPNTSFCFLDIRSPGLGDTAMYLCATSRRAGGWTGELFFGEGSRLTVL.